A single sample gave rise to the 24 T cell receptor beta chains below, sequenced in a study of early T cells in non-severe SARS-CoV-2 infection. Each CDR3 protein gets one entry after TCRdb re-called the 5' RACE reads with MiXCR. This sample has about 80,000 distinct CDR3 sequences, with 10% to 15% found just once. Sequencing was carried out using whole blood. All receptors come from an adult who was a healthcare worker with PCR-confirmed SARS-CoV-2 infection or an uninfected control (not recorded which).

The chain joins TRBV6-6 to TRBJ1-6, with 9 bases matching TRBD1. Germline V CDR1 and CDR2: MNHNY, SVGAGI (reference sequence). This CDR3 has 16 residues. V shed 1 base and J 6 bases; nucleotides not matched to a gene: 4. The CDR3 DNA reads TGTGCCAGCAGTTACTGGCCGGGACAGGGTAATTCACCCCTCCACTTT. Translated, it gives CASSYWPGQGNSPLHF.

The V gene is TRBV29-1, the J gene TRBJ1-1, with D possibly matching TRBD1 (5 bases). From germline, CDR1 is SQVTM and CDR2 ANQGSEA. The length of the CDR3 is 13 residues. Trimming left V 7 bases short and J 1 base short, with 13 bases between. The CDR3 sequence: CSAHARANTEAFF. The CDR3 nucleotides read TGCAGCGCCCACGCCAGGGCGAACACTGAAGCTTTCTTT. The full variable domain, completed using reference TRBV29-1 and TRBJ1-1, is SAVISQKPSRDICQRGTSLTIQCQVDSQVTMMFWYRQQPGQSLTLIATANQGSEATYESGFVIDKFPISRPNLTFSTLTVSNMSPEDSSIYLCSAHARANTEAFFGQGTRLTVV.

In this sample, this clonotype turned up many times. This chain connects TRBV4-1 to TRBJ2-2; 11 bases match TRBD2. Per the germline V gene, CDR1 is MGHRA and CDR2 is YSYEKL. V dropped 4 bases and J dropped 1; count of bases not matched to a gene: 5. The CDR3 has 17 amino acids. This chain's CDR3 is CASSPLLAGGNTGELFF. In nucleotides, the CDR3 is TGCGCCAGCAGCCCTCTTCTAGCGGGAGGGAACACCGGGGAGCTGTTTTTT.

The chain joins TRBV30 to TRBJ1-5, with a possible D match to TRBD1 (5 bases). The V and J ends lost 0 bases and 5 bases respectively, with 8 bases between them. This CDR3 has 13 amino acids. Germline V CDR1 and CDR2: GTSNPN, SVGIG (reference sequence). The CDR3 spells CAWSVRGDQPQHF. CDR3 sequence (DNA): TGTGCCTGGAGTGTACGGGGGGATCAGCCCCAGCATTTT.

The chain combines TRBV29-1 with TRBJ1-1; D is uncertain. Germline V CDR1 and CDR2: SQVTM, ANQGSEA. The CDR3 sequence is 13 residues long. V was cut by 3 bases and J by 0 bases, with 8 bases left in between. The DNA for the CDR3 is TGCAGCGTTGAGTGGGCAGTGAACACTGAAGCTTTCTTT. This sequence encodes CSVEWAVNTEAFF.

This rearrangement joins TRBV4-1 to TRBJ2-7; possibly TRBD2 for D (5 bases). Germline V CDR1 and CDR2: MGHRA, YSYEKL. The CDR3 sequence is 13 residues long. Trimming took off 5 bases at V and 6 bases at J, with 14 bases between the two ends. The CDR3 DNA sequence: TGCGCCAGCAGCTCGGGAATAGCTGGCGAGCAGTACTTC. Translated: CASSSGIAGEQYF.

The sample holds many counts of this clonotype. CDR3: CASSLSVQTGYTF. As DNA, the CDR3 is TGTGCCAGCAGTTTAAGCGTCCAGACTGGCTACACCTTC. This chain uses TRBV28 with TRBJ1-2; D not resolved. Trimming pared 2 bases from V and 7 bases from J, leaving 11 bases between. Germline-derived CDR1 and CDR2 are MDHEN and SYDVKM. CDR3 size: 13 residues.

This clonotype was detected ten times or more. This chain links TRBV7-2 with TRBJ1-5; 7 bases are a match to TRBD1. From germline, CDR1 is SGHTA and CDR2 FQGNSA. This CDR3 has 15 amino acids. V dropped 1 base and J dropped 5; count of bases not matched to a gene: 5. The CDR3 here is CASSLVGTEYQPQHF. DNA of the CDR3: TGTGCCAGCAGCTTAGTGGGGACAGAATATCAGCCCCAGCATTTT.

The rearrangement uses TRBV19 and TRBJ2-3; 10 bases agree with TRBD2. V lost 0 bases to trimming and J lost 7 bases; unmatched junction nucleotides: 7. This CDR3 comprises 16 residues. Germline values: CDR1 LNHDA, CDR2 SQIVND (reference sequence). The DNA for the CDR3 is TGTGCCAGTAGTATAGACAGACTAGCGGGCCTCCATACGCAGTATTTT. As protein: CASSIDRLAGLHTQYF. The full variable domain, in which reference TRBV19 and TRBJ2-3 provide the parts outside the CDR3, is DGGITQSPKYLFRKEGQNVTLSCEQNLNHDAMYWYRQDPGQGLRLIYYSQIVNDFQKGDIAEGYSVSREKKESFPLTVTSAQKNPTAFYLCASSIDRLAGLHTQYFGPGTRLTVL.

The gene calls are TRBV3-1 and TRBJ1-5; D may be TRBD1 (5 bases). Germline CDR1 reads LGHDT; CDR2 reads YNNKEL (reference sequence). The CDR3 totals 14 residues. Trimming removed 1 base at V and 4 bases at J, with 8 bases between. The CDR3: CASSQGQINQPQHF. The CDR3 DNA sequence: TGTGCCAGCAGCCAAGGACAGATAAATCAGCCCCAGCATTTT.

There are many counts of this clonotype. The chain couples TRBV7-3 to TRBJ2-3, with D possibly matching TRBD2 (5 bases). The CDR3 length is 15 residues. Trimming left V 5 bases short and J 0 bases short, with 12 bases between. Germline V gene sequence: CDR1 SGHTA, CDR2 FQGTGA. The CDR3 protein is CASSPGGSSTDTQYF. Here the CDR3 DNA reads TGTGCCAGCAGCCCTGGAGGCAGTAGCACAGATACGCAGTATTTT.

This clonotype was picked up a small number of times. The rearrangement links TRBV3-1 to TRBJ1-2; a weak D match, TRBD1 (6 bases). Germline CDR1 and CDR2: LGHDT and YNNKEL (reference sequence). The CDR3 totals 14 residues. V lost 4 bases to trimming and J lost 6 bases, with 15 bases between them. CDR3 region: CASSLGQRANGYTF. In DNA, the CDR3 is TGTGCCAGCAGCCTAGGACAGCGGGCGAATGGCTACACCTTC.

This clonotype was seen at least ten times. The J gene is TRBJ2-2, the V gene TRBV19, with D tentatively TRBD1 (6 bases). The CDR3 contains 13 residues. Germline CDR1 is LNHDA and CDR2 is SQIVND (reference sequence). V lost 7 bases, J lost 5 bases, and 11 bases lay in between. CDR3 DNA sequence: TGTGCCAGTACCCAAGACAGGACCGGGGAGCTGTTTTTT. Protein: CASTQDRTGELFF.

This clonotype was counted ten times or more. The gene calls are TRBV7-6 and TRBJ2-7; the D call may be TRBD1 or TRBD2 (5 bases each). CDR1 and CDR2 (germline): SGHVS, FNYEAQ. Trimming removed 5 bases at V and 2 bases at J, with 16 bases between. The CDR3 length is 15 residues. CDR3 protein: CASSPGSGTTYEQYF. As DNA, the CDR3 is TGTGCCAGCAGCCCTGGGTCCGGGACGACCTACGAGCAGTACTTC. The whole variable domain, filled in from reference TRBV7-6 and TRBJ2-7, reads GAGVSQSPRYKVTKRGQDVALRCDPISGHVSLYWYRQALGQGPEFLTYFNYEAQQDKSGLPNDRFSAERPEGSISTLTIQRTEQRDSAMYRCASSPGSGTTYEQYFGPGTRLTVT.

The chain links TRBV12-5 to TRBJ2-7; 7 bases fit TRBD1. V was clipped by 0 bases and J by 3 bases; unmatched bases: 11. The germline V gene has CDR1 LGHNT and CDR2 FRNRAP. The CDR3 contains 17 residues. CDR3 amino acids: CASGLVSQGTANYEQYF. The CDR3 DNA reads TGTGCTAGTGGTTTGGTATCTCAAGGGACAGCGAACTACGAGCAGTACTTC.

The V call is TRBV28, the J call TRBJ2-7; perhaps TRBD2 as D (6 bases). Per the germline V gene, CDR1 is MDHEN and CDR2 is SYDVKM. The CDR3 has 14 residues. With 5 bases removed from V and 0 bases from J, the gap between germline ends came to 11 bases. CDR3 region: CASSAGSLSYEQYF. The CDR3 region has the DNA TGTGCCAGCAGTGCGGGGAGTCTCTCCTACGAGCAGTACTTC.

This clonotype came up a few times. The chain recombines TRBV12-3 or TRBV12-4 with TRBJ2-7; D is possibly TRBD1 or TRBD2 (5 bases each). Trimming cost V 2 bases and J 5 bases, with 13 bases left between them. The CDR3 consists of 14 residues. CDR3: CASSLNPGPHEQYF. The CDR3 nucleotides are TGTGCCAGCAGTTTAAACCCGGGACCCCACGAGCAGTACTTC.

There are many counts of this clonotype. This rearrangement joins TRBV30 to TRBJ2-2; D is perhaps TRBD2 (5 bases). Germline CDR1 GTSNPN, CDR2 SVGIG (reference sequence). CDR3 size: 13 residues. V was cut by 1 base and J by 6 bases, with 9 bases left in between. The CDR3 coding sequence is TGTGCCTGGAGTGGATCTAGCCCCGGGGAGCTGTTTTTT. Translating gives CAWSGSSPGELFF.

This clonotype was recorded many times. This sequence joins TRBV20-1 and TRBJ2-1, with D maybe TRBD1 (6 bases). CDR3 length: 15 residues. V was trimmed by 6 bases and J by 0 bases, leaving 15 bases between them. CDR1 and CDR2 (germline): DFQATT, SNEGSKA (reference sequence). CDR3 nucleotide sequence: TGCAGTGCCAAATCTACAGGGAGCTCCTACAATGAGCAGTTCTTC. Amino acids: CSAKSTGSSYNEQFF.

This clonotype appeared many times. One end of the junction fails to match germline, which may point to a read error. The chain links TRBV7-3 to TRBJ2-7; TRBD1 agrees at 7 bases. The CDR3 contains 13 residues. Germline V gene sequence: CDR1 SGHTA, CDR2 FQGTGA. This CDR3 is CASSPGQAEPTAF. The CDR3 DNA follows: TGTGCCAGCAGCCCCGGACAGGCGGAACCAACGGCGTTC. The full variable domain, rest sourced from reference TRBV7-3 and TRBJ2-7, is GAGVSQTPSNKVTEKGKYVELRCDPISGHTALYWYRQSLGQGPEFLIYFQGTGAADDSGLPNDRFFAVRPEGSVSTLKIQRTERGDSAVYLCASSPGQAEPTAFGPGTRLTVT.

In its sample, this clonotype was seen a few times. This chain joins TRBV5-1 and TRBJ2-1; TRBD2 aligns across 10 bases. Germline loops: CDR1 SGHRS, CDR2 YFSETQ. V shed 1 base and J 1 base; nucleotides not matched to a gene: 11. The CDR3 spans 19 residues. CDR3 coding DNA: TGCGCCAGCAGCTTGAGCCTAGCGGGAGAAAGAAGGTCCTACAATGAGCAGTTCTTC. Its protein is CASSLSLAGERRSYNEQFF.

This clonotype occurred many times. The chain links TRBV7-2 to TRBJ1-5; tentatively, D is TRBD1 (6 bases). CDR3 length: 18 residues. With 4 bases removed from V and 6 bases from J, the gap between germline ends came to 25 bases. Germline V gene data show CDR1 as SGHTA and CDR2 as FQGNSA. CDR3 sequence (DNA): TGTGCCAGCAGCTCTGGACAGCGGTCACTCCCGGACCTTCAGCCCCAGCATTTT. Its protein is CASSSGQRSLPDLQPQHF.

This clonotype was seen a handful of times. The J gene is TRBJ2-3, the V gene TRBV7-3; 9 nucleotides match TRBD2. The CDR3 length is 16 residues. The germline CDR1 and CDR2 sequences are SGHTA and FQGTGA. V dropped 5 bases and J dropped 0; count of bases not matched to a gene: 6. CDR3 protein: CASSRRAGGSTDTQYF. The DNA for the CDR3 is TGTGCCAGCAGCCGGAGAGCGGGAGGAAGCACAGATACGCAGTATTTT.

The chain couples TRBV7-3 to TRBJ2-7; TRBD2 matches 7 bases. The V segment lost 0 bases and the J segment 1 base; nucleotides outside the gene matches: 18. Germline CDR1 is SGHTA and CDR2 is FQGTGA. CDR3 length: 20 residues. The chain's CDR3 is CASSLTGGTYPAARSYEQYF. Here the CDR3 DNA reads TGTGCCAGCAGCTTAACGGGGGGGACGTACCCAGCCGCCCGTTCCTACGAGCAGTACTTC.